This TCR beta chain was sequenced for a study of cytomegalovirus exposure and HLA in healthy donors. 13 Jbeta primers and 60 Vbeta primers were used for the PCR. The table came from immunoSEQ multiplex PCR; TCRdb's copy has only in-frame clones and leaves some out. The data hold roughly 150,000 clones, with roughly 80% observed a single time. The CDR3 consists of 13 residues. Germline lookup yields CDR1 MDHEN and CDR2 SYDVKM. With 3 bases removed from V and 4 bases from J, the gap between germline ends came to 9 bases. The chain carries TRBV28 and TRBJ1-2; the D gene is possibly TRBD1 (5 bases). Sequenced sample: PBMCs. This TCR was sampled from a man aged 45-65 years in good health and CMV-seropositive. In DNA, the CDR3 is TGTGCCAGCAGTTTGCGACAGCTCTATGGCTACACCTTC. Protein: CASSLRQLYGYTF.